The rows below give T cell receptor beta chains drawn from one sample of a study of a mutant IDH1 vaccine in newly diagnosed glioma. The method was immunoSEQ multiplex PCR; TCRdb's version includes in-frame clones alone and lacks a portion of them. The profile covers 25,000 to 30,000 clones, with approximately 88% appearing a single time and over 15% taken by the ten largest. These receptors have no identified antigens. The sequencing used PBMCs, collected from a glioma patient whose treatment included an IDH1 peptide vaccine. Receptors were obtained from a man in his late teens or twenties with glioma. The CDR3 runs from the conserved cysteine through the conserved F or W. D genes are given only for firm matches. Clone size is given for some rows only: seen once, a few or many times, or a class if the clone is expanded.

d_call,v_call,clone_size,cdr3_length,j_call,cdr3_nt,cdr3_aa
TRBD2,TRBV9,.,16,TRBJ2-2,TGTGCCAGCAGCGGGGGACTAGCGGCGAACACCGGGGAGCTGTTTTTT,CASSGGLAANTGELFF
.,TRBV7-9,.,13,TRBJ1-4,TGTGCCAGCAGCTTAGAACTGGGGGAAAAACTGTTTTTT,CASSLELGEKLFF
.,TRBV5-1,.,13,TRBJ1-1,TGCGCCAGCAGCTTGGACAGAGGAACTGAAGCTTTCTTT,CASSLDRGTEAFF
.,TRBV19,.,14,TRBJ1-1,TGTGCCAGTAGTACCCCGACGGTGAACACTGAAGCTTTCTTT,CASSTPTVNTEAFF
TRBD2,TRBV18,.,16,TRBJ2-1,TGTGCCAGCTCCCCCGCCCTAGCGGGAGGACACAATGAGCAGTTCTTC,CASSPALAGGHNEQFF
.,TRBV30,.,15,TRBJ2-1,TGTGCCTGGAGTGTAGGATTAGCGAAAGTTAATGAGCAGTTCTTC,CAWSVGLAKVNEQFF
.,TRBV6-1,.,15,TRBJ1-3,TGTGCCAGCAGTGAAGTAGGGGTCTCTGGAAACACCATATATTTT,CASSEVGVSGNTIYF
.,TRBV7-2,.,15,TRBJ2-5,TGTGCCAGCAGGTCCCGGAGTGCGATGGGGGAGACCCAGTACTTC,CASRSRSAMGETQYF
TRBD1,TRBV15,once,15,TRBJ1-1,TGTGCCACCAGCAGAGTAGGGAACACAGGGGGTGAAGCTTTCTTT,CATSRVGNTGGEAFF
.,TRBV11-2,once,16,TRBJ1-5,TGTGCCAGCAGCTTAGTACCCGGGGAAGTAAATCAGCCCCAGCATTTT,CASSLVPGEVNQPQHF
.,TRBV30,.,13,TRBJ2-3,TGTGCCTGGAGTTGGGGGGGCCCAGATACGCAGTATTTT,CAWSWGGPDTQYF
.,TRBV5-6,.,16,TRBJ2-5,TGTGCCAGCAGCTTACTAGGACAGACCCTCCAAGAGACCCAGTACTTC,CASSLLGQTLQETQYF
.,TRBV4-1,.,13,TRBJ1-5,TGCGCCAGCAGCCAAGATCGGGGGCAGCCCCAGCATTTT,CASSQDRGQPQHF
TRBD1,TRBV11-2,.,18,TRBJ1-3,TGTGCCAGCAGCTTCCCCCGGGGACAGGGGGCGAAAGGAAACACCATATATTTT,CASSFPRGQGAKGNTIYF
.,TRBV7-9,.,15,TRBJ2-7,TGTGCCAGCAGGCTAAGTCGGGGCGCCGGGGACGAGCAGTACTTC,CASRLSRGAGDEQYF
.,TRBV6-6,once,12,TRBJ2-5,TGTGCCAGCAGTTATGGGACTTCATTTGCGTACTTC,CASSYGTSFAYF
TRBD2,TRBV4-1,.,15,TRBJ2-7,TGCGCCAGCAGCCAAGCGGGCGGGAGGTTAGGTGAGCAGTACTTC,CASSQAGGRLGEQYF
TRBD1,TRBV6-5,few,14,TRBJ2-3,TGTGCCAGCAGGAGGGGGCTCGGCGCAGATACGCAGTATTTT,CASRRGLGADTQYF
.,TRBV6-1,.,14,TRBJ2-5,TGTGCCAGCAGCGGACAGAACCCACAAGAGACCCAGTACTTC,CASSGQNPQETQYF
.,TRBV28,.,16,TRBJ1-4,TGTGCCAGCAGTTTATGGGGTAGTGCAACTAATGAAAAACTGTTTTTT,CASSLWGSATNEKLFF
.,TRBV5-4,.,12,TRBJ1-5,TGTGCCAGCAGCGTCAGTGGTCAGCCCCAGCATTTT,CASSVSGQPQHF
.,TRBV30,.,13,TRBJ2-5,TGTGCCTGGAGTGCGGGAGATCGAGAGACCCAGTACTTC,CAWSAGDRETQYF
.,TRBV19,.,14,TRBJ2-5,TGTGCCAGTAGTTGGAACAAGGGTACGGAGACCCAGTACTTC,CASSWNKGTETQYF
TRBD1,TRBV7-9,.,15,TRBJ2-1,TGTGCCAGCAGCCTCAGACAGGGTCCAAACAATGAGCAGTTCTTC,CASSLRQGPNNEQFF
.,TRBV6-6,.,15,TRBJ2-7,TGTGCCAGCAGCCAACCCCGGGGCAACTCCTACGAGCAGTACTTC,CASSQPRGNSYEQYF
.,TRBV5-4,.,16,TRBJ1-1,TGTGCCAGCAGAAGTGGGACGGCCGGAGGAAGCACTGAAGCTTTCTTT,CASRSGTAGGSTEAFF
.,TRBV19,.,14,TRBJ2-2,TGTGCCAGTATTTCAACGAGGGGGACCGGGGAGCTGTTTTTT,CASISTRGTGELFF
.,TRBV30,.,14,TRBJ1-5,TGTGCCTGGAATACGGCTGGAAGCAATCAGCCCCAGCATTTT,CAWNTAGSNQPQHF
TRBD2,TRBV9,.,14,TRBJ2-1,TGTGCCAGCAGCGTAATAGCGGGCTACAATGAGCAGTTCTTC,CASSVIAGYNEQFF
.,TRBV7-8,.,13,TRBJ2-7,TGTGCCAGCAGCTTAGTTGGCAGCTCCGAGCAGTACTTC,CASSLVGSSEQYF
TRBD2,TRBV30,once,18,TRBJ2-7,TGTGCCTGGAGTCCAGGGAAATATGTACTAGCGGGAGGGCACGAGCAGTACTTC,CAWSPGKYVLAGGHEQYF
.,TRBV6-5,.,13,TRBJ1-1,TGTGCCAGCAGTTTCTCGCCCGGGACTGAAGCTTTCTTT,CASSFSPGTEAFF
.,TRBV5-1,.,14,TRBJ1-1,TGCGCCAGCAGGGAAAAAACTCCGGGACGGCGGACTTTCTTT,CASREKTPGRRTFF
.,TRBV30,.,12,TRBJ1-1,TGTGCCTGGATACCGGGGGAGGTGGGAGCTTTCTTT,CAWIPGEVGAFF
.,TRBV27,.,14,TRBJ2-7,TGTGCCAGCAGTTTATCCGGGTCCTCCTACGAGCAGTACTTC,CASSLSGSSYEQYF
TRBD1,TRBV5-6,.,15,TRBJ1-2,TGTGCCAGCAGCGCAAAGGGACAGGGCCTCTATGGCTACACCTTC,CASSAKGQGLYGYTF
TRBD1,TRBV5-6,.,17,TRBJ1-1,TGTGCCAGCAGCTCCGAGGGGGACAGGTTCGATGGCACTGAAGCTTTCTTT,CASSSEGDRFDGTEAFF
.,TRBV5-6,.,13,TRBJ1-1,TGTGCCAGCAGCTCCGGCCCGAACACTGAAGCTTTCTTT,CASSSGPNTEAFF
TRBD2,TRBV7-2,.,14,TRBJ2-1,TGTGCCAGCAGCTTGGCTAGCGGATACAATGAGCAGTTCTTC,CASSLASGYNEQFF
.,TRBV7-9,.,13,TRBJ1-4,TGTGCCAGCAGCTTTCGGGTTAATGAAAAACTGTTTTTT,CASSFRVNEKLFF
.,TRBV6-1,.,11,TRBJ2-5,TGTGCCAGCAGTGTCCAAGAGACCCAGTACTTC,CASSVQETQYF